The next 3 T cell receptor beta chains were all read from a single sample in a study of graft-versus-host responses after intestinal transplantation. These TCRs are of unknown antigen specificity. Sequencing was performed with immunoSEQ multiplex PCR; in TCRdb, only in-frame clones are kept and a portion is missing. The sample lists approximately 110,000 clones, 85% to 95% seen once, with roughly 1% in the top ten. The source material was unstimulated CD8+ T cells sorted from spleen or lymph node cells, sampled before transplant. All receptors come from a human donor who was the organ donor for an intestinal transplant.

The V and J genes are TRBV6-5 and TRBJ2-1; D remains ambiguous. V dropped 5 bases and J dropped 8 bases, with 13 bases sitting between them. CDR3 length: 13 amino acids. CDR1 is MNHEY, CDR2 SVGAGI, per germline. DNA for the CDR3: TGTGCCAGCAGTATCGGGCTTGGGGATGAGCAGTTCTTC. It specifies CASSIGLGDEQFF.

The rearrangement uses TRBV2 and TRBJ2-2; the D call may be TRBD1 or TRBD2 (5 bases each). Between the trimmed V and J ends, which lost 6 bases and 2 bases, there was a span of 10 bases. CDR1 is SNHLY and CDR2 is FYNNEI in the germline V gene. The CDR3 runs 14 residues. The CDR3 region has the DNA TGTGCCAGCAGAACGGGACGTAACACCGGGGAGCTGTTTTTT. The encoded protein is CASRTGRNTGELFF.

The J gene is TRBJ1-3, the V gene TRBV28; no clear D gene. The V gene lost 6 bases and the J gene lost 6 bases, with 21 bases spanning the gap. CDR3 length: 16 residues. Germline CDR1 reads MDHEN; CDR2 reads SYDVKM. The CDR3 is CASRRRWAGVENTIYF. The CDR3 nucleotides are TGTGCCAGCAGGCGCCGGTGGGCAGGAGTCGAAAACACCATATATTTT.